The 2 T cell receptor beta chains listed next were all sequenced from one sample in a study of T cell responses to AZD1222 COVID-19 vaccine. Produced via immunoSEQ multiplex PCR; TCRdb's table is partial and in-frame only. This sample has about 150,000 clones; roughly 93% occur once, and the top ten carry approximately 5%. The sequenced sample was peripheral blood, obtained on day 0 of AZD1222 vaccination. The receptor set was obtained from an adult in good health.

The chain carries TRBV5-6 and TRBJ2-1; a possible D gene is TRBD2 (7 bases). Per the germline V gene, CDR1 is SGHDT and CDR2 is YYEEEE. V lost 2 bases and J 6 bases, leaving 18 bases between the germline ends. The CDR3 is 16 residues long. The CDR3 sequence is CASSFHKGRGANEQFF. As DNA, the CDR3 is TGTGCCAGCAGCTTTCATAAGGGACGGGGGGCCAATGAGCAGTTCTTC.

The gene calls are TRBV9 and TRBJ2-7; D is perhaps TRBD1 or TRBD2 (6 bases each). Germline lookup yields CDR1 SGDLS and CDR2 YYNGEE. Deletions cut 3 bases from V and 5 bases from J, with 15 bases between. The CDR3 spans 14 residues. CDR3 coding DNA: TGTGCCAGCAGCGCTGGCGGGACACCCGACGAGCAGTACTTC. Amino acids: CASSAGGTPDEQYF.